One sample yielded the 26 T cell receptor beta chains listed below, sequenced in a study of cytomegalovirus exposure and HLA in healthy donors. PCR employed 60 Vbeta and 13 Jbeta primers. Clones were read by immunoSEQ multiplex PCR, and TCRdb kept only the in-frame ones, dropping some. This table has approximately 130,000 clones, around 75% appearing once. The sequenced sample consisted of PBMCs. The receptor set was obtained from a woman aged 45-60 years in good health and CMV-seropositive.

The chain has TRBV4-1 and TRBJ1-4, with TRBD1 identical over 9 bases. Germline CDR1 and CDR2: MGHRA and YSYEKL. CDR3 length: 15 amino acids. V shed 6 bases and J 5 bases; nucleotides not matched to a gene: 7. For the CDR3, the DNA is TGCGCCAGCAGGCGAACCGGGACAGGGAATGAAAAACTGTTTTTT. Protein sequence: CASRRTGTGNEKLFF.

The chain combines TRBV11-3 with TRBJ1-1; 7 bases fit TRBD1. V was pared by 0 bases and J by 7 bases, with 2 bases of the junction left unmatched. This CDR3 is built from 13 residues. Per germline, CDR1 SGHNT and CDR2 YENEEA. The CDR3 nucleotides are TGTGCCAGCAGCTTAGATCAGGGGGGTGAAGCTTTCTTT. Its translation: CASSLDQGGEAFF.

The chain is built from TRBV7-9 and TRBJ1-5; 7 bases are a match to TRBD1. Losses at the gene ends were 3 bases for V and 2 bases for J; bases not matched to a gene: 10. CDR1 is SEHNR and CDR2 is FQNEAQ in the germline V gene (reference sequence). The CDR3 is 17 amino acids. The CDR3 sequence: CASSFFPGGYGNQPQHF. The CDR3, as DNA: TGTGCCAGCAGCTTCTTCCCAGGGGGGTATGGCAATCAGCCCCAGCATTTT. Combining the CDR3 with reference TRBV7-9 and TRBJ1-5 gives the whole variable domain DTGVSQNPRHKITKRGQNVTFRCDPISEHNRLYWYRQTLGQGPEFLTYFQNEAQLEKSRLLSDRFSAERPKGSFSTLEIQRTEQGDSAMYLCASSFFPGGYGNQPQHFGDGTRLSIL.

This chain uses TRBV4-2 with TRBJ2-1; D might be TRBD2 (6 bases). This CDR3 is built from 14 residues. Trimming left V 3 bases short and J 8 bases short, with 14 bases between. Germline assignment: CDR1 LGHNA and CDR2 YNFKEQ. CDR3 nucleotides: TGTGCCAGCAGCCACGGGACTTCGAACGATGAGCAGTTCTTC. Translation: CASSHGTSNDEQFF.

The rearrangement uses TRBV30 and TRBJ1-5; 7 bases line up with TRBD1. CDR3 length: 19 residues. CDR1 GTSNPN and CDR2 SVGIG come from the germline V gene (reference sequence). Unmatched junction bases numbered 14, after V lost 0 bases and J lost 0 bases. This CDR3 reads CAWSVIGGFSGGSNQPQHF. The CDR3 DNA follows: TGTGCCTGGAGTGTTATTGGGGGATTTTCAGGGGGTAGCAATCAGCCCCAGCATTTT.

This clone was detected once. The chain is built from TRBV4-3 and TRBJ1-2, with D hard to call. Germline lookup yields CDR1 LGHNA and CDR2 YSLEER. V was pared by 4 bases and J by 5 bases, with 17 bases between. This CDR3 spans 15 amino acids. CDR3 region: CASSLNTVQGYGYTF. CDR3 nucleotides: TGCGCCAGCAGCCTAAACACAGTTCAAGGATATGGCTACACCTTC.

This clone showed up just a few times. This chain links TRBV7-9 with TRBJ2-2; the match to TRBD1 covers 9 bases. The trim removed 11 bases at V and 4 bases at J, leaving 8 bases unmatched. The CDR3 has 14 residues. CDR1 SEHNR and CDR2 FQNEAQ come from the germline V gene (reference sequence). CDR3 DNA: TGTGCCGGAAAACAGGGGGCAGGCACCGGGGAGCTGTTTTTT. As protein: CAGKQGAGTGELFF.

This sequence joins TRBV4-2 and TRBJ2-3; 14 bases are a match to TRBD2. The length of the CDR3 is 17 residues. Germline V gene lookup returns CDR1 LGHNA and CDR2 YNFKEQ. Trimming cost V 3 bases and J 2 bases; bases outside gene matches: 4. CDR3 DNA sequence: TGTGCCAGCAGCCAGGGACTAGCGGGGGCGAACACAGATACGCAGTATTTT. Its translation is CASSQGLAGANTDTQYF.

The chain links TRBV29-1 to TRBJ2-3, with TRBD2 identical over 11 bases. V was pared by 6 bases and J by 7 bases, with 9 bases of the junction left unmatched. CDR1 is SQVTM and CDR2 is ANQGSEA in the germline V gene. This CDR3 comprises 14 residues. The CDR3 here is CSVTLAGGTYTQYF. CDR3 sequence (DNA): TGCAGCGTCACCCTAGCGGGGGGCACGTATACGCAGTATTTT.

V is TRBV11-2 and J is TRBJ2-5; TRBD2 aligns across 10 bases. V was pared by 6 bases and J by 5 bases, with 18 bases of the junction left unmatched. The V gene's germline CDR1 is SGHAT and CDR2 FQNNGV. The CDR3 loop spans 18 amino acids. CDR3 nucleotides: TGTGCCAGCAGGGGGTTAAGGAGCGGGAGGGCAGGGAGGGAGACCCAGTACTTC. Amino acids: CASRGLRSGRAGRETQYF. The variable domain in full, completed from reference TRBV11-2 and TRBJ2-5, reads EAGVAQSPRYKIIEKRQSVAFWCNPISGHATLYWYQQILGQGPKLLIQFQNNGVVDDSQLPKDRFSAERLKGVDSTLKIQPAKLEDSAVYLCASRGLRSGRAGRETQYFGPGTRLLVL.

This clone was seen only a few times. The chain links TRBV30 to TRBJ2-3; unclear D gene. The CDR3 has 12 amino acids. Germline V lookup: CDR1 GTSNPN, CDR2 SVGIG (reference sequence). V gave up 2 bases and J gave up 4 bases, with 7 bases separating them. This CDR3 is CAWSPMADTQYF. In DNA, the CDR3 is TGTGCCTGGAGTCCTATGGCAGATACGCAGTATTTT.

The chain couples TRBV2 to TRBJ2-7, with 7 bases lining up with TRBD2. This CDR3 is built from 12 residues. Unmatched junction bases numbered 7, after V lost 7 bases and J lost 7 bases. The germline V gene encodes CDR1 SNHLY and CDR2 FYNNEI. CDR3 in amino acids: CASNYGDYEQYF. The CDR3, as DNA: TGTGCCAGCAACTACGGGGACTATGAGCAGTACTTC.

J is TRBJ1-5 and V is TRBV6-1; TRBD1 matches at 7 bases. The CDR3 sequence is 13 residues long. Trimming removed 6 bases from V and 6 bases from J; junction bases left unmatched: 5. The germline V gene has CDR1 MNHNS and CDR2 SASEGT. The CDR3 spells CASSRQGSQPQHF. CDR3 nucleotide sequence: TGTGCCAGCAGCCGACAGGGCTCTCAGCCCCAGCATTTT.

The rearrangement links TRBV5-4 to TRBJ2-3, with 7 bases identical to TRBD2. The CDR3 sequence is 16 residues long. V was pared by 0 bases and J by 4 bases, with 8 bases of the junction left unmatched. Germline V lookup: CDR1 SGHNT, CDR2 YYREEE (reference sequence). The CDR3: CASSLGRYRGADTQYF. Here the CDR3 DNA reads TGTGCCAGCAGCTTGGGCCGGTACCGGGGGGCAGATACGCAGTATTTT.

This clone was detected only a few times. The V call is TRBV4-3, the J call TRBJ1-6; D remains ambiguous. The CDR3 spans 17 residues. Germline CDR1 is LGHNA and CDR2 is YSLEER. V lost 0 bases, J lost 0 bases, and 9 bases lay in between. CDR3 nucleotides: TGCGCCAGCAGCCAAGACCCATTGAGCTCCTATAATTCACCCCTCCACTTT. This codes for CASSQDPLSSYNSPLHF.

This chain links TRBV29-1 with TRBJ2-7, with 9 bases lining up with TRBD1. The CDR3 contains 13 residues. Unmatched junction bases numbered 9, after V lost 3 bases and J lost 9 bases. From germline, CDR1 is SQVTM and CDR2 ANQGSEA. The CDR3 here is CSVENRGLSRQYF. The CDR3 nucleotides are TGCAGCGTTGAGAACAGGGGGCTTTCTAGGCAGTACTTC.

This chain joins TRBV11-2 and TRBJ2-7, with D unresolved. This CDR3 contains 12 residues. Trimming stripped 5 bases from V and 0 bases from J, with 5 bases between. Germline V gene lookup returns CDR1 SGHAT and CDR2 FQNNGV. CDR3 residues: CASSPLSYEQYF. CDR3 nucleotide sequence: TGTGCCAGCAGCCCCCTCTCCTACGAGCAGTACTTC.

This rearrangement joins TRBV2 to TRBJ1-4, with a tentative D call TRBD1 (6 bases). The CDR3 has 15 amino acids. Per the germline V gene, CDR1 is SNHLY and CDR2 is FYNNEI. V was cut by 2 bases and J by 1 base, with 8 bases left in between. The CDR3 bases are TGTGCCAGCAGTGAACTCAGGGGAACTAATGAAAAACTGTTTTTT. As protein: CASSELRGTNEKLFF.

About this clone itself: The same CDR3 is also encoded by other DNA sequences in this sample. The chain employs TRBV19 and TRBJ2-3; the match to TRBD1 covers 7 bases. Unmatched junction bases numbered 0, after V lost 2 bases and J lost 4 bases. Germline V gene data show CDR1 as LNHDA and CDR2 as SQIVND (reference sequence). The CDR3 is 13 residues long. CDR3: CASSIQGADTQYF. In nucleotides, the CDR3 is TGTGCCAGTAGTATACAGGGGGCAGATACGCAGTATTTT.

The genes are TRBV4-1 and TRBJ1-3; D gene ambiguous. V lost 1 base, J lost 0 bases, and 10 bases lay in between. Germline values: CDR1 MGHRA, CDR2 YSYEKL. This CDR3 contains 16 residues. CDR3: CASSQGAGSSGNTIYF. Written as DNA, the CDR3 is TGCGCCAGCAGCCAAGGGGCGGGAAGCTCTGGAAACACCATATATTTT.

V is TRBV5-1 and J is TRBJ1-2; 9 bases line up with TRBD1. From germline, CDR1 is SGHRS and CDR2 YFSETQ. Trimming cost V 2 bases and J 8 bases; bases outside gene matches: 13. This CDR3 spans 16 amino acids. The CDR3 sequence is CASSFPGQGRLEGYTF. CDR3 bases: TGCGCCAGCAGCTTTCCGGGACAGGGACGTCTTGAGGGCTACACCTTC.

This chain links TRBV6-1 with TRBJ2-3; a possible D gene is TRBD2 (5 bases). The CDR3 spans 14 residues. Trimming took 0 bases from V and 3 from J, leaving 7 bases between them. The V gene's germline CDR1 is MNHNS and CDR2 SASEGT. CDR3 loop: CASSEAPGTDTQYF. CDR3 bases: TGTGCCAGCAGTGAAGCGCCGGGGACAGATACGCAGTATTTT.

The chain employs TRBV18 and TRBJ2-1, with D hard to call. The V gene's germline CDR1 is KGHSH and CDR2 LQKENI. V lost 1 base to trimming and J lost 7 bases, with 5 bases between them. This CDR3 has 12 amino acids. CDR3 residues: CASSPQENEQFF. For the CDR3, the DNA is TGTGCCAGCTCACCACAAGAGAATGAGCAGTTCTTC.

The rearrangement uses TRBV9 and TRBJ2-1, with 12 bases fitting TRBD2. CDR1 and CDR2 from the germline V gene are SGDLS and YYNGEE. The CDR3 contains 17 residues. J gave up 7 bases and V 0 bases, and 8 bases lay outside the gene matches. The chain's CDR3 is CASSVDPSGRAGNEQFF. The DNA of the CDR3 is TGTGCCAGCAGCGTAGATCCTAGCGGGAGGGCCGGGAATGAGCAGTTCTTC.

The J gene is TRBJ1-5, the V gene TRBV18; D uncertain. V gave up 1 base and J gave up 3 bases, with 7 bases separating them. Per germline, CDR1 KGHSH and CDR2 LQKENI. The CDR3 has 14 amino acids. The CDR3 DNA sequence: TGTGCCAGCTCACCACGGCGGAACAATCAGCCCCAGCATTTT. Amino acids: CASSPRRNNQPQHF. Based on the CDR3 plus reference TRBV18 and TRBJ1-5, the full variable domain is NAGVMQNPRHLVRRRGQEARLRCSPMKGHSHVYWYRQLPEEGLKFMVYLQKENIIDESGMPKERFSAEFPKEGPSILRIQQVVRGDSAAYFCASSPRRNNQPQHFGDGTRLSIL.

V is TRBV15 and J is TRBJ2-1, with D maybe TRBD2 (6 bases). V shed 1 base and J shed 7 bases, with 14 bases lying between them. Per germline, CDR1 LNHNV and CDR2 YYDKDF (reference sequence). The CDR3 sequence is 15 residues long. The CDR3 DNA follows: TGTGCCACCAGCAGAGTTTCCGGGGGTCATAATGAGCAGTTCTTC. Its protein is CATSRVSGGHNEQFF.